This entry describes one T cell receptor beta chain. What it recognizes is unknown. These data come from a study of beta chain features in type 1 diabetes. Reverse transcription of all isolated RNA meant that expressed TCRB transcripts were sequenced. The table came from immunoSEQ multiplex PCR; TCRdb's copy has only in-frame clones and leaves some out. Of fewer than 650,000 clones listed, around a sixth are singletons. Study-level results: VDJ junctions sequenced from type 1 diabetes patients showed fewer insertions and more deletions.

The V gene's germline CDR1 is ENHRY and CDR2 SYGVKD. Losses at the gene ends were 10 bases for V and 5 bases for J; bases not matched to a gene: 8. This CDR3 has 13 amino acids. The V call is TRBV10-3, the J call TRBJ2-1, with 7 bases lining up with TRBD2. Specimen: naive CD4+ T cells from blood. The receptor's source is a man younger than 35 in good health. The CDR3 protein is CATRGVGDNEQFF. CDR3 nucleotides: TGTGCCACACGGGGGGTCGGGGACAATGAGCAGTTCTTC.